This T cell receptor beta chain originates from a study of neurological immune-mediated disorders. The CDR3 is 14 amino acids. The V end lost 0 bases, the J end lost 4 bases, and 10 bases lay between the germline ends. Germline assignment: CDR1 SGHTS and CDR2 YDEGEE. Many counts were recorded for this clonotype. In TCRdb, the 5' RACE reads were re-called with MiXCR into one record per CDR3 protein. The data hold around 44,000 distinct CDR3 sequences, with roughly 2.5% observed a single time. The sequencing sample was made of PBMCs. The chain uses TRBV5-8 and TRBJ1-1; tentative D call: TRBD1 (5 bases). The TCR comes from a man aged 25-45 years with multiple sclerosis. CDR3 nucleotides: TGTGCCAGCAGCTTGGCGAAGGGGAGCACTGAAGCTTTCTTT. Residues: CASSLAKGSTEAFF.